These T cell receptor beta chains were read from a single sample in a study of control samples from healthy donors and cancer patients. Produced via immunoSEQ multiplex PCR; TCRdb's table is partial and in-frame only. The table has fewer than 85,000 clones, about 91% seen once. The sample was blood. Receptors were obtained from a man between 50 and 59 years old in good health. The CDR3 runs from the conserved cysteine through the conserved F or W.

J | V | CDR3
TRBJ2-2 | TRBV30 | CAFGGRANTGELFF
TRBJ1-1 | TRBV7-6 | CASSRGTGGSTEAFF
TRBJ1-6 | TRBV19 | CASSSTGYNSPLHF
TRBJ2-3 | TRBV19 | CATKGTGANTDTQYF
TRBJ2-7 | TRBV4-1 | CASSQGAGAPYEQYF
TRBJ1-1 | TRBV23-1 | CASLQSWGQGAKYTEAFF
TRBJ2-4 | TRBV7-2 | CASSSVAPQLAKNIQYF
TRBJ1-2 | TRBV29-1 | CSSGGGGYGYTF
TRBJ2-7 | TRBV2 | CASLKGDVSYEQYF
TRBJ2-5 | TRBV7-2 | CASSLARSGAQETQYF
TRBJ2-1 | TRBV29-1 | CSGGGGQGSYNEQFF
TRBJ1-5 | TRBV10-2 | CASSDGNQPQHF
TRBJ2-3 | TRBV30 | CAWSDRDTQYF
TRBJ2-3 | TRBV9 | CASSVEGQAIYTDTQYF
TRBJ2-1 | TRBV5-5 | CASSLDGTVYNEQFF
TRBJ2-7 | TRBV6-5 | CASRWDASSYEQYF
TRBJ1-1 | TRBV7-6 | CASSSPYRGSNTEAFF
TRBJ1-1 | TRBV11-2 | CASSLARNTEAFF
TRBJ2-6 | TRBV7-3 | CASSPGQPGANVLTF
TRBJ1-2 | TRBV6-2/TRBV6-3 | CASSSGRRGRSANYGYTF
TRBJ2-2 | TRBV6-6 | CASSYRGLGGGELFF
TRBJ1-6 | TRBV29-1 | CSVSFGATGRNSPLHF
TRBJ1-5 | TRBV30 | CAWSVTQGGQPQHF
TRBJ2-1 | TRBV7-2 | CASSAIAGGQGYNEQFF
TRBJ1-1 | TRBV3-1/TRBV3-2 | CASSQFGGGGTEAFF
TRBJ1-1 | TRBV18 | CASSRKNTEAFF
TRBJ2-3 | TRBV19 | CASSISRGWADTQYF